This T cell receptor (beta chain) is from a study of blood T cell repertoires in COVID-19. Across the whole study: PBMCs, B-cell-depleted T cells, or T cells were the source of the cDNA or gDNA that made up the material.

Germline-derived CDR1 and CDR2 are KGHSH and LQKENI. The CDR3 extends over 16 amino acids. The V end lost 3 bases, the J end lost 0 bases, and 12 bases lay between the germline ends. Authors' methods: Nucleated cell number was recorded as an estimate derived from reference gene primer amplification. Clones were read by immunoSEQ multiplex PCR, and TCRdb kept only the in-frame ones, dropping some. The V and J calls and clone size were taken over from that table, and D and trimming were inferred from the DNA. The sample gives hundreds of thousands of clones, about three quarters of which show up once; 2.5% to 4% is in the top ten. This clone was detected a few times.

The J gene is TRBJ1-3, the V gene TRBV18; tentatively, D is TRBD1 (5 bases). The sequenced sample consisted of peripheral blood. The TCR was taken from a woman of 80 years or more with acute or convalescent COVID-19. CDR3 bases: TGTGCCAGCTCACCGGGGACTCCCGCCTCTGGAAACACCATATATTTT. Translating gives CASSPGTPASGNTIYF. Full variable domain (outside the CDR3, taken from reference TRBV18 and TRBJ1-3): NAGVMQNPRHLVRRRGQEARLRCSPMKGHSHVYWYRQLPEEGLKFMVYLQKENIIDESGMPKERFSAEFPKEGPSILRIQQVVRGDSAAYFCASSPGTPASGNTIYFGEGSWLTVV.